This T cell receptor (beta chain) comes out of a study of T cell responses to AZD1222 COVID-19 vaccine. Study context: Timing groups of about 4 and about 12 weeks for second doses were pooled.

Germline V gene data show CDR1 as KGHSH and CDR2 as LQKENI. The CDR3 sequence is 18 residues long. V trimming: 3 bases; J trimming: 0 bases; junction bases outside the gene matches: 8. As regards this clone: Its cognate antigen is unknown.

General study results and limits: Baseline seropositives among AZD1222 recipients totaled only 6 or 7. Repertoires were sampled only after the peak T cell response. Increased Spike-specific TCR breadth and depth were observed after two AZD1222 doses.

Assay used: immunoSEQ multiplex PCR; TCRdb lists only in-frame clones, some missing. The table shows approximately 130,000 clones, with over 85% occurring only once. The V call is TRBV18, the J call TRBJ2-3, with TRBD2 identical over 11 bases. The sequence derives from an adult in good health. Sequencing was performed on peripheral blood, taken on day 0 of AZD1222 vaccination. The CDR3 sequence: CASSPGASGRSSTDTQYF. The CDR3, as DNA: TGTGCCAGCTCACCCGGAGCTAGCGGGAGGTCTAGCACAGATACGCAGTATTTT.